A selection of T cell receptor beta chains follows, all from one sample in a study of vaccination effects on CD4 cells after COVID-19. Clones were sequenced by immunoSEQ multiplex PCR, and TCRdb holds only the in-frame ones, with some missing. Of tens of thousands of clones in the sample, just under 75% were seen once. These receptors' targets are unknown. The source material was CD4+ T cells from PBMCs cultured with SARS-CoV-2 spike peptides, sampled before COVID-19 vaccination. These receptors were taken from a human donor who received a COVID-19 vaccine. CDR3s leave out the opening cysteine and the closing phenylalanine or tryptophan. The order of the fields is V gene, J gene, CDR3 length, CDR3 protein.

>TRBV7-2|TRBJ1-1|13
ASSFGVRGITEAF
>TRBV6-5|TRBJ2-3|13
ASSQTSGITDTQY
>TRBV4-2|TRBJ2-3|16
ASSQEIRVRPLGATQY
>TRBV6-5|TRBJ2-7|13
ASRGTGQGNYEQY
>TRBV4-1|TRBJ2-5|14
ASSQVVERGGETQY
>TRBV18|TRBJ1-4|11
ASTGQENEKLF
>TRBV2|TRBJ1-2|14
ASTIDSNHLGNGYT
>TRBV10-3|TRBJ2-7|14
ATDLDDRGIPYEQY
>TRBV10-1|TRBJ2-2|13
ASRGGLGDTGELF
>TRBV3-1/TRBV3-2|TRBJ2-7|17
ASSQEGSGLAGSSYEQY
>TRBV12-3/TRBV12-4|TRBJ1-5|10
ASSLVGQPQH